This TCR beta chain was captured by sequencing in a study of PD-1 blockade in classical Hodgkin lymphoma. Study-level points and caveats: Those patients who began receiving nivolumab less than 1 year after ASCT had lower diversity, and they were excluded. Baseline TCR diversity was reportedly lower in newly diagnosed patients than healthy donors. TCR diversity rose significantly by C4D1 in CD4+ but not CD8+ cells. Newly diagnosed and completely responding patients shared comparable baseline diversity.

This table comes from immunoSEQ multiplex PCR, and its TCRdb copy is limited to in-frame clones, with some not included. The data contain 25,000 to 35,000 clones, 65% to 90% of them singletons. Concerning this clone itself: Its antigen is not known.

In every patient, relapse followed autologous stem cell transplantation, while exposure to brentuximab vedotin differed. Magnetic negative selection was used to purify CD4+ T cells from PBMCs that had been thawed. The TCR was taken from a human donor with classical Hodgkin lymphoma. Source: CD4+ T cells from blood, taken at baseline.

CDR3 DNA sequence: TGTGCCAGCTCCCGGAGCACAGGGGGAGAAGCTTTCTTT. This gives the protein CASSRSTGGEAFF. This sequence joins TRBV18 and TRBJ1-1; 8 bases agree with TRBD1. The junction had 8 bases not matched to a gene; V was cut back by 6 bases and J by 8 bases. Germline assignment: CDR1 KGHSH and CDR2 LQKENI. CDR3 length equals 13 residues.